These 24 T cell receptor beta chains originate from one sample sequenced in a study of memory CD4+ T cells and cytomegalovirus serostatus. The sort gate was single viable CD3+CD4+CD8-CD45RO+ cells for memory CD4+ T cells. TCRdb keeps only in-frame clones here, not all; method: immunoSEQ multiplex PCR. The table shows about 52,000 clones, with about 80% occurring only once. The sequencing sample was made of memory CD4+ T cells from blood. The receptors here all came from an adult in good health and CMV-seropositive.

This chain connects TRBV2 to TRBJ2-1; D is uncertain. Trimming removed 8 bases from V and 0 bases from J, with 11 bases in between. The CDR3 covers 14 residues. Germline V gives CDR1 SNHLY, CDR2 FYNNEI. As DNA, the CDR3 is TGTGCCAGCTCCCCGGTCCTCTCCTACAATGAGCAGTTCTTC. Protein product: CASSPVLSYNEQFF.

The chain employs TRBV7-2 and TRBJ1-2, with a tentative D call TRBD1 (6 bases). Per germline, CDR1 SGHTA and CDR2 FQGNSA. The CDR3 contains 15 residues. V shed 6 bases and J shed 1 base, with 15 bases lying between them. As DNA, the CDR3 is TGTGCCAGCAGACTGGACAGATCGTATAACTATGGCTACACCTTC. As protein: CASRLDRSYNYGYTF.

This clone was observed once. The genes are TRBV11-2 and TRBJ1-6; D call uncertain. V was trimmed by 8 bases and J by 9 bases, leaving 17 bases between them. Germline CDR1 reads SGHAT; CDR2 reads FQNNGV. This CDR3 contains 14 residues. This chain's CDR3 is CASGRLSSGSPLHF. CDR3 coding DNA: TGTGCCAGCGGCCGGTTGTCATCTGGTTCACCCCTCCACTTT.

The rearrangement joins TRBV5-4 to TRBJ2-2, with 9 bases lining up with TRBD1. Trimming at V came to 1 base and at J to 7 bases, leaving 8 bases not matched to a gene. The germline gives CDR1 SGHNT, CDR2 YYREEE (reference sequence). The CDR3 is 16 residues long. The chain's CDR3 is CASSLPGTGLDGELFF. CDR3 in DNA: TGTGCCAGCAGCTTGCCTGGGACAGGGCTTGACGGGGAGCTGTTTTTT.

The rearrangement joins TRBV29-1 to TRBJ1-2; TRBD1 is a possible D gene (6 bases). CDR3 length equals 12 residues. V lost 7 bases and J lost 2, with 11 bases in between. The germline V gene encodes CDR1 SQVTM and CDR2 ANQGSEA. In nucleotides, the CDR3 is TGCAGCGCGACCAGGGGCAACTATGGCTACACCTTC. Amino acids: CSATRGNYGYTF.

V usage is TRBV5-4 and J usage is TRBJ2-3; D perhaps matches TRBD1 (6 bases). There are 16 residues in the CDR3. The V end lost 3 bases, the J end lost 4 bases, and 18 bases lay between the germline ends. Germline V gene lookup returns CDR1 SGHNT and CDR2 YYREEE (reference sequence). The CDR3 bases are TGTGCCAGCAGCTCCGGGACAATTCCACGGGCAGATACGCAGTATTTT. Amino acid sequence: CASSSGTIPRADTQYF.

V usage is TRBV2 and J usage is TRBJ2-7, with TRBD1 matching over 7 bases. Germline-derived CDR1 and CDR2 are SNHLY and FYNNEI. V shed 7 bases, J shed 0 bases, and the junction held 6 bases outside the gene matches. The CDR3 runs 14 residues. CDR3 nucleotide sequence: TGTGCCAGCACTAAACAGGGGATCTCCTACGAGCAGTACTTC. Residues: CASTKQGISYEQYF.

The rearrangement uses TRBV6-5 and TRBJ1-1, with 7 bases matching TRBD1. Germline trimming cut 6 bases from V and 3 bases from J; bases unmatched to any gene: 7. The germline V gene has CDR1 MNHEY and CDR2 SVGAGI. The CDR3 has 14 amino acids. CDR3 protein: CASRRRQGYTEAFF. CDR3 nucleotide sequence: TGTGCCAGCAGGCGCAGACAGGGATACACTGAAGCTTTCTTT.

This clone was recorded once. The chain carries TRBV2 and TRBJ1-6; D might be TRBD1 (5 bases). The CDR3 spans 18 residues. Germline CDR1 reads SNHLY; CDR2 reads FYNNEI. V gave up 3 bases and J gave up 0 bases, with 15 bases separating them. The CDR3 sequence is CASSEGGTHSSYNSPLHF. Here the CDR3 DNA reads TGTGCCAGCAGTGAGGGAGGGACGCACAGCTCCTATAATTCACCCCTCCACTTT. The full variable domain, rest sourced from reference TRBV2 and TRBJ1-6, is EPEVTQTPSHQVTQMGQEVILRCVPISNHLYFYWYRQILGQKVEFLVSFYNNEISEKSEIFDDQFSVERPDGSNFTLKIRSTKLEDSAMYFCASSEGGTHSSYNSPLHFGNGTRLTVT.

V usage is TRBV12-5 and J usage is TRBJ2-7; 11 bases fit TRBD2. V lost 5 bases to trimming and J lost 0 bases; unmatched junction nucleotides: 3. This CDR3 is 15 amino acids long. Looked up from germline, CDR1 is LGHNT and CDR2 is FRNRAP. CDR3 in DNA: TGTGCTAGTGGTACTAGCGGGAGTACCTCCTACGAGCAGTACTTC. It yields the protein CASGTSGSTSYEQYF.

This chain's CDR3 is CASSLQDGGIDEQFF. For the CDR3, the DNA is TGCGCCAGCAGCCTCCAAGATGGGGGGATTGATGAGCAGTTCTTC. The chain employs TRBV5-1 and TRBJ2-1; D might be TRBD2 (6 bases). Germline V CDR1 and CDR2: SGHRS, YFSETQ. Trimming cost V 4 bases and J 8 bases, with 19 bases left between them. The CDR3 sequence is 15 residues long.

The chain has TRBV5-1 and TRBJ2-5; a possible D gene is TRBD1 (6 bases). The CDR3 has 14 residues. V was cut by 0 bases and J by 2 bases, with 8 bases left in between. In germline, CDR1 is SGHRS, CDR2 YFSETQ. As DNA, the CDR3 is TGCGCCAGCAGCTTGGGGACAGAGCAAGAGACCCAGTACTTC. This sequence encodes CASSLGTEQETQYF.

The CDR3 protein is CASSHGGLTGQTEAFF. The CDR3 nucleotides are TGTGCCAGCAGCCACGGTGGCCTGACAGGGCAGACTGAAGCTTTCTTT. V is TRBV14 and J is TRBJ1-1; TRBD1 matches at 7 bases. J was trimmed by 5 bases and V by 3 bases; bases with no gene match: 12. The CDR3 runs 16 residues. The germline V gene encodes CDR1 SGHDN and CDR2 FVKESK.

The chain joins TRBV6-1 to TRBJ2-7; 7 positions match TRBD2. The CDR3 covers 15 residues. Per germline, CDR1 MNHNS and CDR2 SASEGT. The V segment lost 0 bases and the J segment 2 bases; nucleotides outside the gene matches: 4. CDR3 in amino acids: CASSEAAGRAYEQYF. Written as DNA, the CDR3 is TGTGCCAGCAGTGAAGCAGCGGGGAGAGCCTACGAGCAGTACTTC.

The chain carries TRBV5-1 and TRBJ2-1, with D unresolved. V lost 4 bases to trimming and J lost 8 bases, with 10 bases between them. This CDR3 has 12 amino acids. CDR1 is SGHRS, CDR2 YFSETQ, per germline. The DNA for the CDR3 is TGCGCCAGCAGCCGTACTCTAGATGAGCAGTTCTTC. Protein product: CASSRTLDEQFF.

The chain carries TRBV5-6 and TRBJ1-3; 9 bases fit TRBD1. Germline V gives CDR1 SGHDT, CDR2 YYEEEE. V dropped 4 bases and J dropped 6; count of bases not matched to a gene: 5. The CDR3 is 14 amino acids. In DNA, the CDR3 is TGTGCCAGCAGCCCTACAGGGGGCCCAAACACCATATATTTT. This sequence encodes CASSPTGGPNTIYF.

This chain uses TRBV7-9 with TRBJ2-7, with TRBD2 matching over 7 bases. CDR1 SEHNR and CDR2 FQNEAQ come from the germline V gene (reference sequence). This CDR3 has 14 amino acids. The V and J ends lost 5 bases and 2 bases, in that order; junction bases with no gene match: 6. CDR3 region: CASSPGGYTYEQYF. The CDR3 nucleotides are TGTGCCAGCAGCCCCGGGGGGTACACCTACGAGCAGTACTTC.

The chain is built from TRBV27 and TRBJ2-1; D tentatively reads TRBD1 or TRBD2 (5 bases each). The length of the CDR3 is 15 residues. Trimming shortened V by 8 bases and J by 1 base, and 15 bases separated the two germline ends. Germline values: CDR1 MNHEY, CDR2 SMNVEV (reference sequence). Written as DNA, the CDR3 is TGTGCCAGCGCAACCGGGACGTCTTCCTACAATGAGCAGTTCTTC. Its translation: CASATGTSSYNEQFF.

The sample holds a few counts of this clone. This chain connects TRBV28 to TRBJ2-1; D might be TRBD2 (5 bases). V was trimmed by 3 bases and J by 4 bases, leaving 10 bases between them. The CDR3 spans 14 residues. Germline CDR1 MDHEN, CDR2 SYDVKM. CDR3 sequence (DNA): TGTGCCAGCAGTTTCCGCGGGCATTACAATGAGCAGTTCTTC. Amino acid sequence: CASSFRGHYNEQFF.

The chain uses TRBV6-5 and TRBJ1-5; 10 nucleotides line up with TRBD1. Germline CDR1 and CDR2: MNHEY and SVGAGI. CDR3 size: 15 residues. J gave up 6 bases and V 6 bases, and 8 bases lay outside the gene matches. The CDR3 DNA reads TGTGCCAGCAGGTCGACAGGGGGCCCGGGTCAGCCCCAGCATTTT. This sequence encodes CASRSTGGPGQPQHF.

This chain connects TRBV7-6 to TRBJ2-7; the match to TRBD1 covers 10 bases. The CDR3 loop spans 17 amino acids. J gave up 2 bases and V 1 base, and 8 bases lay outside the gene matches. The V gene's germline CDR1 is SGHVS and CDR2 FNYEAQ. CDR3 bases: TGTGCCAGCAGCTTAGACGCCGCAGGGACAGGGGCCTACGAGCAGTACTTC. Encoded protein: CASSLDAAGTGAYEQYF.

V usage is TRBV29-1 and J usage is TRBJ1-2; unclear D gene. Per the germline V gene, CDR1 is SQVTM and CDR2 is ANQGSEA. The germline V and J ends were trimmed by 3 bases and 3 bases, with 14 bases remaining between them. The CDR3 loop spans 14 amino acids. Here the CDR3 reads CSVEGEGPDYGYTF. CDR3 bases: TGCAGCGTTGAGGGTGAAGGGCCCGACTATGGCTACACCTTC.

The rearrangement uses TRBV23-1 and TRBJ2-7; 7 bases agree with TRBD1. TRBV23-1 is designated an ORF whose function remains uncertain. This CDR3 is built from 16 residues. V dropped 4 bases and J dropped 0; count of bases not matched to a gene: 9. The CDR3 sequence is CASSLPDRTCSYEQYF. The CDR3 bases are TGCGCCAGCAGTCTACCGGACAGGACGTGCTCCTACGAGCAGTACTTC.

The V and J genes are TRBV9 and TRBJ2-5; no reliable D call. This CDR3 spans 14 amino acids. Germline CDR1 is SGDLS and CDR2 is YYNGEE. Trimming removed 4 bases at V and 7 bases at J, with 17 bases between. CDR3 region: CASSYLLSGGTQYF. CDR3 coding DNA: TGTGCCAGCAGCTATCTCCTATCAGGCGGGACCCAGTACTTC.